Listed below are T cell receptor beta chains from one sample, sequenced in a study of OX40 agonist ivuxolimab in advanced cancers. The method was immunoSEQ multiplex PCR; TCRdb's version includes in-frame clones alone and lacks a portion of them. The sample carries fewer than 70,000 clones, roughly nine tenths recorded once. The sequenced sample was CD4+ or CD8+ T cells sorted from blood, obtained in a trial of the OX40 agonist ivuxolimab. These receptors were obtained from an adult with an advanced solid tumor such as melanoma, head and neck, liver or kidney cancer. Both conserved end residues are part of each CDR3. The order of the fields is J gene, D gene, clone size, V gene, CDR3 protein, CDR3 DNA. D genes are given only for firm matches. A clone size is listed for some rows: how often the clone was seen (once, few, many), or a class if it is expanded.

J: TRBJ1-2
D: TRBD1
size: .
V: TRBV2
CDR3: CASSGTGRDRAF
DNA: TGTGCCAGCTCCGGGACAGGGAGGGACCGGGCCTTC

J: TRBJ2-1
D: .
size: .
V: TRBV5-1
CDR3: CASSLAQGPNNEQFF
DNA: TGCGCCAGCAGCTTGGCCCAAGGGCCCAACAATGAGCAGTTCTTC

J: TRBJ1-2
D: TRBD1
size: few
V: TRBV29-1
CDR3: CSVEQGENRYGYTF
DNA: TGCAGCGTGGAACAGGGGGAGAACCGCTATGGCTACACCTTC

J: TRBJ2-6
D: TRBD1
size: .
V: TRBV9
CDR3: CASSATGFFDSGANVLTF
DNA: TGTGCCAGCAGCGCGACAGGGTTCTTTGACTCTGGGGCCAACGTCCTGACTTTC

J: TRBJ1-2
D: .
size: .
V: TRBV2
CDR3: CASSDRQGGGYTF
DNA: TGTGCCAGCAGTGACCGGCAGGGTGGTGGCTACACCTTC

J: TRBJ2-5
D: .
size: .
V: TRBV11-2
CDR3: CASSLEARQTQYF
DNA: TGTGCCAGCAGCTTAGAGGCACGGCAGACCCAGTACTTC

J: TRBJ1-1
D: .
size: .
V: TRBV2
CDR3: CASSFRTEAFF
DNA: TGTGCCAGCAGTTTCCGAACTGAAGCTTTCTTT

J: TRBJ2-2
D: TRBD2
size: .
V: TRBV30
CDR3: CASSLSGIDTGELFF
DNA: TGTGCCTCCTCACTTAGCGGGATCGACACCGGGGAGCTGTTTTTT

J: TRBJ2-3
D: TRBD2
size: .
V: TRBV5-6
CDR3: CASSSRQAGGSTDTQYF
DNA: TGTGCCAGCAGCTCCAGACAAGCGGGGGGTTCCACAGATACGCAGTATTTT

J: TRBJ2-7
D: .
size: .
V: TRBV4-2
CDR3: CASSQVSDSYEQYF
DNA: TGTGCCAGCAGCCAGGTTTCCGACTCCTACGAGCAGTACTTC

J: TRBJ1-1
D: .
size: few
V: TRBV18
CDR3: CASSRQKNTEAFF
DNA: TGTGCCAGCTCACGACAGAAGAACACTGAAGCTTTCTTT

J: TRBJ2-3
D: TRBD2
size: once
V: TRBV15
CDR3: CATSSTGGAADTQYF
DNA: TGTGCCACCAGCTCAACCGGGGGGGCCGCAGATACGCAGTATTTT

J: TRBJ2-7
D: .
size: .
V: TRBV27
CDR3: CASRTSSYEQYF
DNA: TGTGCCAGCAGGACTAGTTCCTACGAGCAGTACTTC

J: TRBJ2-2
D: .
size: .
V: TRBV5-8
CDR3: CASLPGVWGTGELFF
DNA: TGTGCCTCTCTACCCGGTGTGTGGGGAACCGGGGAGCTGTTTTTT

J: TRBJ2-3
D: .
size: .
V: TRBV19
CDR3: CASNMGPLPDTQYF
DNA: TGTGCCAGTAATATGGGCCCCTTGCCAGATACGCAGTATTTT

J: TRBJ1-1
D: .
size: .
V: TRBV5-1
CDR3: CASSFPGASTEAFF
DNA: TGCGCCAGCAGCTTCCCCGGGGCTAGTACTGAAGCTTTCTTT

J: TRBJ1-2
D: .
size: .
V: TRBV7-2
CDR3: CASSSHGAGANYGYTF
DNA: TGTGCCAGCAGCTCCCACGGGGCAGGCGCAAACTATGGCTACACCTTC

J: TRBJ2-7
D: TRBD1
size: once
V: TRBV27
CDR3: CASSRQGSYEQYF
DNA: TGTGCCAGCAGTCGACAGGGCTCCTACGAGCAGTACTTC

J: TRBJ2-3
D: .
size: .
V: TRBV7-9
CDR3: CASSLLGPQDF
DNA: TGTGCCAGCAGCTTATTAGGCCCCCAGGATTTT

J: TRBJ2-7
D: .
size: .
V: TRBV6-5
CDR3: CASSYHSGLRNYEQYF
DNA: TGTGCCAGCAGTTACCACTCGGGACTTCGTAACTACGAGCAGTACTTC

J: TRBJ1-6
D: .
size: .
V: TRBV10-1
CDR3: CASSEGVNNSPLHF
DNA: TGCGCCAGCAGTGAGGGAGTTAATAATTCACCCCTCCACTTT

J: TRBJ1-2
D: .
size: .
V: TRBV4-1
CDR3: CASSQLGLYGYTF
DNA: TGCGCCAGCAGCCAATTGGGGCTTTATGGCTACACCTTC

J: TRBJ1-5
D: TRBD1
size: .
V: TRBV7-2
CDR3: CASSLVSGGVQPQHF
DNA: TGTGCCAGCAGCTTAGTTTCAGGGGGCGTCCAGCCCCAGCATTTT

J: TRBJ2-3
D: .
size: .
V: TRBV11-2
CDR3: CASSFPETDTQYF
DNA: TGTGCCAGCAGCTTCCCTGAGACAGATACGCAGTATTTT

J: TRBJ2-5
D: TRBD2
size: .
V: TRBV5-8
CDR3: CASSLEQAGGVETQYF
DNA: TGTGCCAGCAGCTTGGAACAGGCGGGAGGAGTGGAGACCCAGTACTTC

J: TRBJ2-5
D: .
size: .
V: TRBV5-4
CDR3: CASSLGGQETQYF
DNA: TGTGCCAGCAGCTTGGGCGGACAAGAGACCCAGTACTTC

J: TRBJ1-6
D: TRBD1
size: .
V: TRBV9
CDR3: CASSAGQGVRSPLHF
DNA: TGTGCCAGCAGCGCCGGACAGGGAGTCAGGTCACCCCTCCACTTT